This T cell receptor beta chain came from a study of T cells after yellow fever vaccination. Study-level findings and limits: Once the booster was given, most primary-vaccination clones reappeared, at around 96% for CD4 and around 90% for CD8. Abundant bulk-population clonotypes could contaminate the FACS-sorted repertoires. Across the CD4 and CD8 compartments, a small share of clonotypes was present in both. Weaker overall, the secondary response nonetheless peaked faster (day 5 versus 15).

TCRdb ran MiXCR on the 5' RACE reads and lists one entry per CDR3 protein. The data contain a few hundred thousand distinct CDR3 sequences, roughly 7.5% of them seen just once; the ten biggest clones take up about 16%. Concerning this clonotype: Its antigen is as yet unknown. One end of the junction fails to match germline, which may point to a read error.

Germline V lookup: CDR1 SGHRS, CDR2 YFSETQ. The CDR3 runs to 14 residues. The chain links TRBV5-1 to TRBJ2-1, with TRBD1 matching over 8 bases. The sample here was PBMCs, taken around 45 days after the first yellow fever vaccination. The source of this sequence is a man younger than 30 who received the YFV17D yellow fever vaccine. CDR3 DNA: TGCGCCGGCAGCTCTGGACAGGGCTACAATGAGCAGTTCTTC. It encodes CAGSSGQGYNEQFF.